The clone carrying this T cell receptor (beta chain) has more than one count but fewer than ten. Its antigen is unknown. This sample is part of a study of early T cells in non-severe SARS-CoV-2 infection. Study details: RNA in bulk from unsorted whole blood was sequenced, and chains were unpaired. General study results and limits: Clonotype matching in VDJdb favored anti-spike CD8 responses and did not capture private and CD4 specificities.

The CDR3 runs 12 residues. CDR1 LGHNA and CDR2 YNFKEQ come from the germline V gene. V was cut by 0 bases and J by 3 bases, with 3 bases left in between. Unique molecular identifier tags were affixed to discrete cDNA molecules. TCRdb called the 5' RACE reads again in MiXCR, with one record for every CDR3 protein. The sample includes about 28,000 distinct CDR3 sequences, approximately 5.1% seen only once; the top ten take approximately 23%. This chain links TRBV4-2 with TRBJ2-7; D remains ambiguous. Sequencing input: whole blood. The receptor was isolated from an adult who was a healthcare worker with PCR-confirmed SARS-CoV-2 infection or an uninfected control (not recorded which). CDR3 residues: CASSQDNYEQYF. The DNA for the CDR3 is TGTGCCAGCAGCCAAGACAACTACGAGCAGTACTTC.